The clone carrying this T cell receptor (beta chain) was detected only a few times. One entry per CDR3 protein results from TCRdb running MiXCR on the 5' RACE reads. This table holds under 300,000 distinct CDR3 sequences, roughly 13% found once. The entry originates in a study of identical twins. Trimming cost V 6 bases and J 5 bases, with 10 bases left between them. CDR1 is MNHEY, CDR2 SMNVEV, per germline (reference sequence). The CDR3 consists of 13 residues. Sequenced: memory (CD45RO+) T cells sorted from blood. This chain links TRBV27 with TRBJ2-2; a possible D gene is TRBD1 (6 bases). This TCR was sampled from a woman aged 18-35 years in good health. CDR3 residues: CASSHRETGELFF. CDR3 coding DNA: TGTGCCAGCAGCCACAGGGAAACCGGGGAGCTGTTTTTT.